One and the same sample provided the 26 T cell receptor beta chains below, sequenced in a study of CD8 T cells in ankylosing spondylitis. TCRdb used MiXCR to reprocess the 5' RACE reads, holding one entry per CDR3 protein. The sample carries under 150,000 distinct CDR3 sequences, 6.5% to 8.5% recorded once. What was sequenced was synovial fluid, either unsorted or a sorted T cell fraction (not recorded which). The receptors here all came from a male donor with ankylosing spondylitis.

This clonotype showed up many times. The chain is built from TRBV4-2 and TRBJ1-5; tentatively, D is TRBD1 (6 bases). This CDR3 spans 15 amino acids. Looked up from germline, CDR1 is LGHNA and CDR2 is YNFKEQ. Between the trimmed V and J ends, which lost 3 bases and 4 bases, there was a span of 13 bases. The CDR3: CASSQGAGANQPQHF. CDR3 sequence (DNA): TGTGCCAGCAGCCAGGGGGCGGGGGCAAATCAGCCCCAGCATTTT.

This clonotype was picked up a small number of times. The V gene is TRBV27, the J gene TRBJ2-1; D uncertain. V lost 7 bases to trimming and J lost 2 bases, with 21 bases between them. Germline V gene lookup returns CDR1 MNHEY and CDR2 SMNVEV (reference sequence). The CDR3 is 17 residues long. CDR3 residues: CASTPWAPPRAYNEQFF. The CDR3, as DNA: TGTGCCAGCACCCCTTGGGCCCCTCCTCGCGCCTACAATGAGCAGTTCTTC.

This clonotype was seen at least ten times. The V call is TRBV28, the J call TRBJ2-1; 12 bases match TRBD2. The germline V gene has CDR1 MDHEN and CDR2 SYDVKM. The CDR3 length is 15 residues. V dropped 6 bases and J dropped 5; count of bases not matched to a gene: 5. In DNA, the CDR3 is TGTGCCAGCAGCCCCTGGACTAGCGGGAACAATGAGCAGTTCTTC. As protein: CASSPWTSGNNEQFF.

The chain has TRBV7-2 and TRBJ2-7, with D possibly called TRBD1 or TRBD2 (5 bases each). V lost 1 base and J lost 0, with 16 bases in between. The CDR3 is 17 residues long. The germline V gene encodes CDR1 SGHTA and CDR2 FQGNSA. The CDR3 region is CASSLGTGGGGSYEQYF. The CDR3, as DNA: TGTGCCAGCAGCTTAGGGACGGGTGGGGGTGGCTCCTACGAGCAGTACTTC.

This clonotype was observed a few times. The rearrangement uses TRBV4-3 and TRBJ2-7; 11 nucleotides line up with TRBD2. The CDR3 extends over 16 amino acids. V shed 4 bases and J 0 bases; nucleotides not matched to a gene: 5. From germline, CDR1 is LGHNA and CDR2 YSLEER. The CDR3 DNA follows: TGCGCCAGCAGCCGTCTCACTAGCGGGAGCTCCTACGAGCAGTACTTC. It is translated as CASSRLTSGSSYEQYF.

This clonotype was found many times. This chain joins TRBV5-5 and TRBJ1-5, with D hard to call. This CDR3 is built from 15 residues. Trimming shortened V by 0 bases and J by 4 bases, and 11 bases separated the two germline ends. Germline values: CDR1 SGHKS, CDR2 YYEKEE (reference sequence). CDR3 protein: CASSLAVARNQPQHF. CDR3 coding DNA: TGTGCCAGCAGCTTGGCAGTCGCCAGGAATCAGCCCCAGCATTTT.

This clonotype appeared many times. V gene TRBV4-3 combines with J gene TRBJ2-3; TRBD1 matches 9 bases. CDR1 is LGHNA, CDR2 YSLEER, per germline. The CDR3 sequence is 16 residues long. Losses at the gene ends were 2 bases for V and 3 bases for J; bases not matched to a gene: 6. This chain's CDR3 is CASSQQTGGFTDTQYF. CDR3 nucleotides: TGCGCCAGCAGCCAACAGACAGGGGGTTTTACAGATACGCAGTATTTT.

This clonotype was recorded a few times. The chain joins TRBV4-2 to TRBJ2-7; 7 bases map to TRBD2. The CDR3 consists of 15 residues. The ends lost 0 bases at V and 2 bases at J; junction bases unmatched: 4. Germline V gene lookup returns CDR1 LGHNA and CDR2 YNFKEQ. CDR3 DNA: TGTGCCAGCAGCCAAGACGAAGCGGGACCCTACGAGCAGTACTTC. Its protein product is CASSQDEAGPYEQYF.

Ten or more counts support this clonotype. The chain recombines TRBV28 with TRBJ2-7; no reliable D call. With 2 bases removed from V and 7 bases from J, the gap between germline ends came to 9 bases. The CDR3 totals 12 residues. CDR1 and CDR2 from the germline V gene are MDHEN and SYDVKM. In nucleotides, the CDR3 is TGTGCCAGCAGTTTAGCACGATGGGAGCAGTACTTC. Its translation: CASSLARWEQYF.

This clonotype occurred many times. The chain has TRBV7-2 and TRBJ1-4; D perhaps matches TRBD1 (5 bases). This CDR3 comprises 16 residues. CDR1 SGHTA and CDR2 FQGNSA come from the germline V gene. V was shortened by 2 bases and J by 2 bases, with 12 bases between the two germline ends. CDR3 sequence: CASSLRGAGTNEKLFF. In DNA form, the CDR3 reads TGTGCCAGCAGCTTACGCGGGGCAGGCACTAATGAAAAACTGTTTTTT.

The chain joins TRBV5-1 to TRBJ1-5; 9 bases fit TRBD1. The CDR3 is 16 residues long. J lost 6 bases, V lost 1 base, and 8 bases had no gene match. Germline V lookup: CDR1 SGHRS, CDR2 YFSETQ. The chain's CDR3 is CASSLYRDREGQPQHF. The CDR3, as DNA: TGCGCCAGCAGCTTGTACCGGGACAGGGAAGGTCAGCCCCAGCATTTT.

The table lists this clonotype with many counts. The chain uses TRBV4-3 and TRBJ1-4; a weak D match, TRBD1 (5 bases). Trimming left V 4 bases short and J 0 bases short, with 18 bases between. The CDR3 length is 18 residues. The germline V gene encodes CDR1 LGHNA and CDR2 YSLEER. The CDR3, as DNA: TGCGCCAGCAGCCGAAGGACGGGGGATCGGGCAACTAATGAAAAACTGTTTTTT. Translated: CASSRRTGDRATNEKLFF.

This clonotype came up a few times. The chain is built from TRBV6-1 and TRBJ2-2, with D unresolved. The V end lost 6 bases, the J end lost 3 bases, and 14 bases lay between the germline ends. The germline V gene has CDR1 MNHNS and CDR2 SASEGT. The CDR3 is 15 residues long. Here the CDR3 reads CASSPFPGDTGELFF. CDR3 nucleotides: TGTGCCAGCAGCCCTTTCCCTGGCGACACCGGGGAGCTGTTTTTT.

Only a few counts were recorded for this clonotype. CDR3 amino acids: CASSLWRSRARNEQFF. CDR3 sequence (DNA): TGTGCCAGCAGTTTATGGAGGAGCCGCGCTAGGAATGAGCAGTTCTTC. The chain couples TRBV28 to TRBJ2-1; D is unresolved. This CDR3 spans 16 amino acids. CDR1 is MDHEN, CDR2 SYDVKM, per germline. V was shortened by 0 bases and J by 7 bases, with 16 bases between the two germline ends.

The chain links TRBV29-1 to TRBJ2-7, with D perhaps TRBD1 (6 bases). The CDR3 covers 14 residues. Germline V CDR1 and CDR2: SQVTM, ANQGSEA. Trimming stripped 4 bases from V and 0 bases from J, with 13 bases between. CDR3 loop: CSVADRRSSYEQYF. CDR3 nucleotides: TGCAGCGTTGCCGACAGGAGGAGCTCCTACGAGCAGTACTTC.

The chain links TRBV12-3 or TRBV12-4 to TRBJ1-3; D uncertain. V lost 1 base and J 4 bases, leaving 2 bases between the germline ends. The CDR3 extends over 12 amino acids. The CDR3 loop reads CASSLEGNTIYF. The DNA of the CDR3 is TGTGCCAGCAGTTTAGAGGGAAACACCATATATTTT.

The chain uses TRBV6-5 and TRBJ2-5; the D call may be TRBD1 or TRBD2 (5 bases each). In germline, CDR1 is MNHEY, CDR2 SVGAGI. This CDR3 comprises 15 residues. Deletions cut 2 bases from V and 2 bases from J, with 12 bases between. The CDR3 loop reads CASSYVGRKQETQYF. CDR3 nucleotide sequence: TGTGCCAGCAGTTACGTGGGACGGAAACAAGAGACCCAGTACTTC.

This clonotype was recorded many times. J is TRBJ2-7 and V is TRBV7-3; 7 bases are a match to TRBD1. Germline V CDR1 and CDR2: SGHTA, FQGTGA. The CDR3 has 16 amino acids. V shed 2 bases, J shed 3 bases, and the junction held 10 bases outside the gene matches. CDR3 protein: CASSLGPTGISYEQYF. The CDR3 region has the DNA TGTGCCAGCAGCTTAGGGCCGACAGGGATCAGCTACGAGCAGTACTTC.

The rearrangement joins TRBV10-3 to TRBJ2-3; D is possibly TRBD2 (6 bases). The V end lost 2 bases, the J end lost 10 bases, and 22 bases lay between the germline ends. The CDR3 extends over 16 amino acids. The germline gives CDR1 ENHRY, CDR2 SYGVKD. The CDR3 spells CAISERRDLGGGAQYF. The CDR3 DNA is TGTGCCATCAGTGAGCGCCGGGACTTAGGCGGCGGGGCGCAGTATTTT.

In its sample, this clonotype was seen a few times. This chain links TRBV12-3 or TRBV12-4 with TRBJ1-1; D might be TRBD1 (6 bases). This CDR3 has 13 amino acids. Between the trimmed V and J ends, which lost 2 bases and 9 bases, there was a span of 13 bases. CDR3 in amino acids: CASSLWVQGKAFF. In nucleotides, the CDR3 is TGTGCCAGCAGTTTATGGGTACAGGGAAAAGCTTTCTTT.

This clonotype has ten or more counts. The gene calls are TRBV20-1 and TRBJ1-4; D gene unclear. Germline lookup yields CDR1 DFQATT and CDR2 SNEGSKA (reference sequence). The CDR3 loop spans 13 amino acids. V was clipped by 3 bases and J by 8 bases, with 13 bases between them. For the CDR3, the DNA is TGCAGTGCTAGGCTCCTCGGGAGGGAAAAACTGTTTTTT. Translated: CSARLLGREKLFF.

This clonotype showed up just a few times. The chain carries TRBV21-1 and TRBJ2-1; the table assigns TRBD1, which was not confirmed against the DNA. TRBV21-1 is a pseudogene segment. The CDR3 covers 16 residues. CDR3 sequence reads: CASTPLSGGHYNEQFF. The CDR3 DNA sequence: TGTGCCAGCACCCCCCTCAGCGGGGGACACTACAATGAGCAGTTCTTC.

The chain recombines TRBV5-1 with TRBJ2-5; the D gene could be TRBD1 or TRBD2 (6 bases each). Per germline, CDR1 SGHRS and CDR2 YFSETQ. The CDR3 runs 15 residues. Trimming shortened V by 0 bases and J by 1 base, and 10 bases separated the two germline ends. DNA of the CDR3: TGCGCCAGCAGCTTGGAGGGGGGCCCCCAAGAGACCCAGTACTTC. Protein sequence: CASSLEGGPQETQYF. Using reference TRBV5-1 and TRBJ2-5 for the parts outside the CDR3, the full variable domain is KAGVTQTPRYLIKTRGQQVTLSCSPISGHRSVSWYQQTPGQGLQFLFEYFSETQRNKGNFPGRFSGRQFSNSRSEMNVSTLELGDSALYLCASSLEGGPQETQYFGPGTRLLVL.

Within the sample, this clonotype is medium-sized. The rearrangement links TRBV7-2 to TRBJ2-5; D is undetermined. The CDR3 loop spans 12 amino acids. Trimming removed 7 bases from V and 5 bases from J, with 11 bases in between. Germline-derived CDR1 and CDR2 are SGHTA and FQGNSA. CDR3 bases: TGTGCCAGCACCCTCACTCGGGAGACCCAGTACTTC. Amino acid sequence: CASTLTRETQYF.

The chain couples TRBV10-3 to TRBJ2-7; 13 bases align to TRBD2. Trimming at V came to 2 bases and at J to 6 bases, leaving 10 bases not matched to a gene. CDR1 is ENHRY, CDR2 SYGVKD, per germline. The CDR3 extends over 17 amino acids. CDR3: CAISEPRLAGGRREQYF. DNA for the CDR3: TGTGCCATCAGTGAGCCAAGACTAGCGGGAGGAAGACGCGAGCAGTACTTC.

This clonotype has a count of ten or more. The chain carries TRBV5-4 and TRBJ1-2; 10 bases align to TRBD1. The CDR3 has 14 residues. V lost 2 bases to trimming and J lost 7 bases; unmatched junction nucleotides: 5. Germline V lookup: CDR1 SGHNT, CDR2 YYREEE (reference sequence). DNA for the CDR3: TGTGCCAGCAGCTTTGGACAGGGGGTAGGTGGCTACACCTTC. Translated: CASSFGQGVGGYTF.